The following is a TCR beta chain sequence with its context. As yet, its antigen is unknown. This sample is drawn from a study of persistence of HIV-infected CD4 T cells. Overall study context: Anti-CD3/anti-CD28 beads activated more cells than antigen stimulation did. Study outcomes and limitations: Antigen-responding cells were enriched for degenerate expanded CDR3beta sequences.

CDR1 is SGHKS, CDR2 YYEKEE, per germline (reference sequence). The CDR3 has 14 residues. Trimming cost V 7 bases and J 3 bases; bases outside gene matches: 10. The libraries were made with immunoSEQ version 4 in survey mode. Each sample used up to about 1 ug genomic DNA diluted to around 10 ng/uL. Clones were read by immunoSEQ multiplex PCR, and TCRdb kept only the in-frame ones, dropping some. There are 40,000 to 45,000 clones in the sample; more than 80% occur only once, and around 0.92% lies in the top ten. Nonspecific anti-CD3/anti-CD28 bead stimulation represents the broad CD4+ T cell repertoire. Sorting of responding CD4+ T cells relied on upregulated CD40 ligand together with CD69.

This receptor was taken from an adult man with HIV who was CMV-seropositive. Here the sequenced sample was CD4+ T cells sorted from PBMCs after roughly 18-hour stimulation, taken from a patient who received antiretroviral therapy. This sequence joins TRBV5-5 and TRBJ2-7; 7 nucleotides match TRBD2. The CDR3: CASGEGPNNYEQYF. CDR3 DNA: TGTGCCAGCGGGGAGGGGCCTAATAACTACGAGCAGTACTTC.